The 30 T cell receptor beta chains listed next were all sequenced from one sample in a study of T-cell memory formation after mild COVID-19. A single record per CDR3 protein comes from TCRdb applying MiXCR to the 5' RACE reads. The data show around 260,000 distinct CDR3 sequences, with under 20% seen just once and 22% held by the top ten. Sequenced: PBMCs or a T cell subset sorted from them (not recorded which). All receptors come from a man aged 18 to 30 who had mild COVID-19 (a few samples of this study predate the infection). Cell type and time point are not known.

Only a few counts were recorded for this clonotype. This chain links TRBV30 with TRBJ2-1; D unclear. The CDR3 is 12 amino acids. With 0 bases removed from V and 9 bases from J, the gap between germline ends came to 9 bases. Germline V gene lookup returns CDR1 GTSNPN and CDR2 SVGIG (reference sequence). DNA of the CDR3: TGTGCCTGGAGTGTACTCTCTGCTGAGCAGTTCTTC. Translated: CAWSVLSAEQFF.

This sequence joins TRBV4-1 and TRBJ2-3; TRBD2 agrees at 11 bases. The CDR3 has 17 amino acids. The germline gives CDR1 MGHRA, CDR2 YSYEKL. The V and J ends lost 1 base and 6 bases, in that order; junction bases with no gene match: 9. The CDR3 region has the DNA TGCGCCAGCAGCCAAGCGGTTTTACTAGCGGGGGAGGATACGCAGTATTTT. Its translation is CASSQAVLLAGEDTQYF.

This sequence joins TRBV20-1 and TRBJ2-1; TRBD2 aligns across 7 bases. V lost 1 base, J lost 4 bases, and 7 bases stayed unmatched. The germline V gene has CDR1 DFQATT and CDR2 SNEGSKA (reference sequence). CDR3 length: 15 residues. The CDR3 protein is CSARVGPGGYNEQFF. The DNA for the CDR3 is TGCAGTGCTAGAGTGGGCCCGGGGGGATACAATGAGCAGTTCTTC.

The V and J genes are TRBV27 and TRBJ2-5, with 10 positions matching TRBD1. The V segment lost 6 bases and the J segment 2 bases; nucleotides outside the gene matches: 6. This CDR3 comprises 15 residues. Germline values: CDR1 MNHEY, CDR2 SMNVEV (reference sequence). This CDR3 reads CASRTGTGAQETQYF. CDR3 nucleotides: TGTGCCAGCAGAACCGGGACAGGGGCACAAGAGACCCAGTACTTC.

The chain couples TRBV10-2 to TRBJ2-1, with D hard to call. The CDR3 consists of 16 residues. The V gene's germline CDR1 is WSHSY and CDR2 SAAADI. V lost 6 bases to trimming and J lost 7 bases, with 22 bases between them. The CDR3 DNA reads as TGCGCCAGCAGCAATGGGGTACTCCCCCTCGGTAATGAGCAGTTCTTC. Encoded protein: CASSNGVLPLGNEQFF.

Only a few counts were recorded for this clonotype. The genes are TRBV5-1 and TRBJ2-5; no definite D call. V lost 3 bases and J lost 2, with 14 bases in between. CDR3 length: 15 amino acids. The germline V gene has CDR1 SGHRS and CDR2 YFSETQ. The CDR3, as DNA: TGCGCCAGCAGCTACACGAGAGGTTTACAAGAGACCCAGTACTTC. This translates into CASSYTRGLQETQYF. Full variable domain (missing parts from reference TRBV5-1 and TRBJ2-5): KAGVTQTPRYLIKTRGQQVTLSCSPISGHRSVSWYQQTPGQGLQFLFEYFSETQRNKGNFPGRFSGRQFSNSRSEMNVSTLELGDSALYLCASSYTRGLQETQYFGPGTRLLVL.

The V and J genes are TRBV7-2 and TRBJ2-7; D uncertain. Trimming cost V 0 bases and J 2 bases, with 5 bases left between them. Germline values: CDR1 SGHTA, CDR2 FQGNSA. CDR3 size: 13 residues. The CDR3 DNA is TGTGCCAGCAGCTTAGCTCCCCCCTACGAGCAGTACTTC. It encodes CASSLAPPYEQYF. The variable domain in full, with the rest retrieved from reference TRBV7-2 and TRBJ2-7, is GAGVSQSPSNKVTEKGKDVELRCDPISGHTALYWYRQSLGQGLEFLIYFQGNSAPDKSGLPSDRFSAERTGGSVSTLTIQRTQQEDSAVYLCASSLAPPYEQYFGPGTRLTVT.

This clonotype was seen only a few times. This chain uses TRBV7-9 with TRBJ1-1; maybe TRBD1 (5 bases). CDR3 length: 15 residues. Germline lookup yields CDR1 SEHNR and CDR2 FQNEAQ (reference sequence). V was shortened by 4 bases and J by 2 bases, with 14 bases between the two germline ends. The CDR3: CASSYSGTDNTEAFF. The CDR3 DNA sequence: TGTGCCAGCAGCTACTCCGGGACGGATAACACTGAAGCTTTCTTT.

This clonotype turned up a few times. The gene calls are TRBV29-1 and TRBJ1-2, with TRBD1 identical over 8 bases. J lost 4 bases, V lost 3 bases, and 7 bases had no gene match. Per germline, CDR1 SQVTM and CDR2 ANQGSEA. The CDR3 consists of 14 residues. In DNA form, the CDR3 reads TGCAGCGTTGATCCGGGACAGGTCGGCTATGGCTACACCTTC. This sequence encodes CSVDPGQVGYGYTF.

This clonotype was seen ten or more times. This CDR3 is CASSQGQGARETQYF. CDR3 sequence (DNA): TGTGCCAGCAGCCAGGGACAGGGGGCAAGGGAGACCCAGTACTTC. This chain uses TRBV7-2 with TRBJ2-5; 12 positions match TRBD1. Trimming took 5 bases from V and 5 from J; bases not matched to a gene: 6. Looked up from germline, CDR1 is SGHTA and CDR2 is FQGNSA. The CDR3 totals 15 residues.

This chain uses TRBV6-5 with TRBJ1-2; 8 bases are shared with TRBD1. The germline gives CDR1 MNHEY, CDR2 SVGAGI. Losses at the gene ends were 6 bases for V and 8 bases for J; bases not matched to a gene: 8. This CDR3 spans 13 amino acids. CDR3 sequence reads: CASSTQGAPGYTF. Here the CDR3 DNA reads TGTGCCAGCAGCACCCAGGGGGCGCCCGGCTACACCTTC.

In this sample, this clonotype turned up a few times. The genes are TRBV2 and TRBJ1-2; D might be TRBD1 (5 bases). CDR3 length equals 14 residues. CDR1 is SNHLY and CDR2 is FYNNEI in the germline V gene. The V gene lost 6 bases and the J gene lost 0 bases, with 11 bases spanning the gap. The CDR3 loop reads CASSLGVANYGYTF. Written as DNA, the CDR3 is TGTGCCAGCAGCCTAGGGGTAGCTAACTATGGCTACACCTTC.

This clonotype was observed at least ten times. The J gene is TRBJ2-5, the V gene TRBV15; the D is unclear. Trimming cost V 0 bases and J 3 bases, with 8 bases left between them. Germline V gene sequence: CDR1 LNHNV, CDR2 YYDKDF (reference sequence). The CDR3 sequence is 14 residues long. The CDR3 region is CATSRDASKETQYF. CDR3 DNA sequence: TGTGCCACCAGCAGAGACGCATCTAAAGAGACCCAGTACTTC.

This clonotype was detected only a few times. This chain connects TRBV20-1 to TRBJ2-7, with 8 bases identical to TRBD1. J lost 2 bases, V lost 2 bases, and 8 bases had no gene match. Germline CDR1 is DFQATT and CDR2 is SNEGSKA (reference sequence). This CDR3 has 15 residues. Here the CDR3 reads CSARFRTGPPYEQYF. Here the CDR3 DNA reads TGCAGTGCTAGATTTCGGACAGGGCCACCCTACGAGCAGTACTTC.

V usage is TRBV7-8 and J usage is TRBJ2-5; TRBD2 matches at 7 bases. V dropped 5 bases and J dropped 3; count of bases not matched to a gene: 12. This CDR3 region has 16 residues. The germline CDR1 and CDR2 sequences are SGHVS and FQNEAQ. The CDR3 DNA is TGTGCCAGCAGCCTTAGATCGGGACTACCCGAAGAGACCCAGTACTTC. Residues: CASSLRSGLPEETQYF.

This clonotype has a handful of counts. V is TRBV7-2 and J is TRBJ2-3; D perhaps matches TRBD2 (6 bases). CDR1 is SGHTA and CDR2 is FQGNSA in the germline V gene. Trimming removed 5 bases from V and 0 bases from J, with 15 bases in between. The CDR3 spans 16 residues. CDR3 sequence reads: CASSPWGLTSTDTQYF. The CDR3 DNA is TGTGCCAGCAGCCCGTGGGGACTTACTAGCACAGATACGCAGTATTTT. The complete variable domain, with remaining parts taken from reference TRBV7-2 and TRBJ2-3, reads GAGVSQSPSNKVTEKGKDVELRCDPISGHTALYWYRQSLGQGLEFLIYFQGNSAPDKSGLPSDRFSAERTGGSVSTLTIQRTQQEDSAVYLCASSPWGLTSTDTQYFGPGTRLTVL.

The CDR3 here is CASSQVDSTDTQYF. The CDR3 bases are TGTGCCAGCAGCCAAGTCGACAGCACAGATACGCAGTATTTT. The chain combines TRBV14 with TRBJ2-3; unclear D gene. Trimming took 1 base from V and 0 from J, leaving 5 bases between them. The CDR3 has 14 amino acids. Per germline, CDR1 SGHDN and CDR2 FVKESK.

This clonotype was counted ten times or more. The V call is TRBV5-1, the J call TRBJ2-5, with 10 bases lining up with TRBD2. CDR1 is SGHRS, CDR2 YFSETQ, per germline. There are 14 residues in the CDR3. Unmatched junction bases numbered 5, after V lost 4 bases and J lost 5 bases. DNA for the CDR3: TGCGCCAGCAGCCTAGCGGGGGCGTGGGAGACCCAGTACTTC. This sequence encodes CASSLAGAWETQYF.

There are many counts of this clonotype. CDR3 in amino acids: CASSLRTGENIQYF. CDR3 nucleotides: TGCGCCAGCAGCTTAAGGACAGGGGAAAACATTCAGTACTTC. The chain employs TRBV5-1 and TRBJ2-4; 9 nucleotides align to TRBD1. CDR1 SGHRS and CDR2 YFSETQ come from the germline V gene. The CDR3 is 14 amino acids. After removal of 2 bases from V and 5 bases from J, the junction contained 2 bases not matched to a gene.

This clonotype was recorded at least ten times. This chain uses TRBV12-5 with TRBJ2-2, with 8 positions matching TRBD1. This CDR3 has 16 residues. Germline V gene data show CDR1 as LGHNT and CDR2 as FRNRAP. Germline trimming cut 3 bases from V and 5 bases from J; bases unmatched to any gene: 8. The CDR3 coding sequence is TGTGCTAGTGGTTTTAGGGCAGGGGGCGCAACCGGGGAGCTGTTTTTT. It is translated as CASGFRAGGATGELFF.

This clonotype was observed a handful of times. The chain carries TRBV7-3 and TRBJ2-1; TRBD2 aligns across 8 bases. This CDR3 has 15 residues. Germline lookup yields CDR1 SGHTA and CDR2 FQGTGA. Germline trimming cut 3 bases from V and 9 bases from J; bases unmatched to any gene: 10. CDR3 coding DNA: TGTGCCAGCAGCTTCCCGGGACTAGGGCGGGTTGAGCAGTTCTTC. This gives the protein CASSFPGLGRVEQFF.

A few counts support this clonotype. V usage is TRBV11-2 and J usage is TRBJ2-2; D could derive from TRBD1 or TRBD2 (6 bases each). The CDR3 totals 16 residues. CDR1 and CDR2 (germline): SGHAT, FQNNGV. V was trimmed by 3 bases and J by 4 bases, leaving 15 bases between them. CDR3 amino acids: CASSLVRGPFTGELFF. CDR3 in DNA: TGTGCCAGCAGCTTGGTCCGGGGGCCTTTCACCGGGGAGCTGTTTTTT.

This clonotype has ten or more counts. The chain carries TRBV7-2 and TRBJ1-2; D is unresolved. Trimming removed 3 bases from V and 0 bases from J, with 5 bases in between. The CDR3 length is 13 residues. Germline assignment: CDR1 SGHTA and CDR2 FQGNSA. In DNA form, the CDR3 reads TGTGCCAGCAGCTTTCCAGCTAACTATGGCTACACCTTC. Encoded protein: CASSFPANYGYTF.

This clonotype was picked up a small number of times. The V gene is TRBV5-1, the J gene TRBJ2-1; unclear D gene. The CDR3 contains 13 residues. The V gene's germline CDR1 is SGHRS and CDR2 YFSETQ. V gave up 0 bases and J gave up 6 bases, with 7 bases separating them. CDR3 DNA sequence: TGCGCCAGCAGCTTGGGGGCGGCCAATGAGCAGTTCTTC. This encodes CASSLGAANEQFF.

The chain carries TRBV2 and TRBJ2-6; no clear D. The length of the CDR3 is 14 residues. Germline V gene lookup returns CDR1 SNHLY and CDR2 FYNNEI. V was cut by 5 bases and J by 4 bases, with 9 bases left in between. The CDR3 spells CASSWGMGANVLTF. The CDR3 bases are TGTGCCAGCAGTTGGGGTATGGGGGCCAACGTCCTGACTTTC.

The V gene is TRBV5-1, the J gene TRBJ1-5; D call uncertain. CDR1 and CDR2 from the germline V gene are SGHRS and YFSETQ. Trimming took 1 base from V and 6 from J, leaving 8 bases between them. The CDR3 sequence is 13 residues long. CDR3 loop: CASSLWGAQPQHF. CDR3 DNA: TGCGCCAGCAGCTTGTGGGGTGCTCAGCCCCAGCATTTT.

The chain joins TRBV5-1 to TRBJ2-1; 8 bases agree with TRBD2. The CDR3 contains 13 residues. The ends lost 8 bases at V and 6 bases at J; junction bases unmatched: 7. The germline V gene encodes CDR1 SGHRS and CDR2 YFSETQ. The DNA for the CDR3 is TGCGCCAGTACAATTAGCGGGGCCAATGAGCAGTTCTTC. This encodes CASTISGANEQFF.

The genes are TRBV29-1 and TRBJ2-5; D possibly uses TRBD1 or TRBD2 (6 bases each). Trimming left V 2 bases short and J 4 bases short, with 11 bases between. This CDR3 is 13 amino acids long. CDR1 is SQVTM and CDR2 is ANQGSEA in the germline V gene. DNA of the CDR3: TGCAGCGTTGAACGGGGGCAGACAGAGACCCAGTACTTC. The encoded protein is CSVERGQTETQYF.

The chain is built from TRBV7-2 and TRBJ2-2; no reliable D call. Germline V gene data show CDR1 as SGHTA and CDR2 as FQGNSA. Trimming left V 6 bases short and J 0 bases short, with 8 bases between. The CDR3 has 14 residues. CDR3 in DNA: TGTGCCAGCAGAATCGACCCGAACACCGGGGAGCTGTTTTTT. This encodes CASRIDPNTGELFF. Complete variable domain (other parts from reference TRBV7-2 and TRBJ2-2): GAGVSQSPSNKVTEKGKDVELRCDPISGHTALYWYRQSLGQGLEFLIYFQGNSAPDKSGLPSDRFSAERTGGSVSTLTIQRTQQEDSAVYLCASRIDPNTGELFFGEGSRLTVL.

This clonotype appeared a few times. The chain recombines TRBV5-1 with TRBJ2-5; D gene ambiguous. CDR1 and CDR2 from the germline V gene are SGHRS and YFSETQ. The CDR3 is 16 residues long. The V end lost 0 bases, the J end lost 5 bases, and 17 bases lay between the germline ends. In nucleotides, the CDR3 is TGCGCCAGCAGCTTGGTTACCCCACCCACGCGGGAGACCCAGTACTTC. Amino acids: CASSLVTPPTRETQYF. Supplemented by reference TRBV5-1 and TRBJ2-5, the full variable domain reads KAGVTQTPRYLIKTRGQQVTLSCSPISGHRSVSWYQQTPGQGLQFLFEYFSETQRNKGNFPGRFSGRQFSNSRSEMNVSTLELGDSALYLCASSLVTPPTRETQYFGPGTRLLVL.